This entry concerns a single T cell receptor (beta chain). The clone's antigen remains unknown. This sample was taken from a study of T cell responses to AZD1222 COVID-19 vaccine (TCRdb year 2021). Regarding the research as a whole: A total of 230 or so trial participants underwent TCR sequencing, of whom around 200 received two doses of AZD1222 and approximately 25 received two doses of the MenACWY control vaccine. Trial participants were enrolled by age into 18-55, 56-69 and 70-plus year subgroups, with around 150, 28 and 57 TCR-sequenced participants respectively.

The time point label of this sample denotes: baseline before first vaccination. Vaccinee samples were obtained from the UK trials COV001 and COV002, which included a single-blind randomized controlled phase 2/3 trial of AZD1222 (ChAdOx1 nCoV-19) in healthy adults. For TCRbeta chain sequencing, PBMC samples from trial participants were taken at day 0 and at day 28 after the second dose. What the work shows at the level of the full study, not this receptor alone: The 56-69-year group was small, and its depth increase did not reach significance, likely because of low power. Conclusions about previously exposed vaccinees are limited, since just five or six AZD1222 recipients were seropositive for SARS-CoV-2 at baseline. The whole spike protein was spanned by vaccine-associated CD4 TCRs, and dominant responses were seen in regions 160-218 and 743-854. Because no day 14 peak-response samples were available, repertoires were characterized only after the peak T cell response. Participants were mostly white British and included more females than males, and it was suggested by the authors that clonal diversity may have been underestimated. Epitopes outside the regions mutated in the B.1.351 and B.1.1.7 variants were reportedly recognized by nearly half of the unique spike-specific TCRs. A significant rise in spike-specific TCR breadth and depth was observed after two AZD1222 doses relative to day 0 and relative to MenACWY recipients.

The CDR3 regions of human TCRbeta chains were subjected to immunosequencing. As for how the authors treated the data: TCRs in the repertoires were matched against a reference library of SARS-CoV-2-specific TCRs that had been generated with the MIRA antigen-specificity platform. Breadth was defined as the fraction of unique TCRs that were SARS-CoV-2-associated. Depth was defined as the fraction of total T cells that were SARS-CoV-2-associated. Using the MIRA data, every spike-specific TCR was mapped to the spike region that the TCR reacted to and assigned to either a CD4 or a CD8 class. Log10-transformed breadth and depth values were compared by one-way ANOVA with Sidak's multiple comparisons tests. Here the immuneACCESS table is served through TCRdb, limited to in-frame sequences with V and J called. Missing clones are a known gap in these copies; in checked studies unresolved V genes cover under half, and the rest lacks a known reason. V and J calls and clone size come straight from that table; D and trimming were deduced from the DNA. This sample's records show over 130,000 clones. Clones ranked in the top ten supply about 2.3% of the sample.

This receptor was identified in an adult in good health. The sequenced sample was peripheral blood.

The DNA sequence follows: TGTGCCAGCAGCTTGGACAGGGCCGACTATGGCTACACCTTC. This sequence encodes CASSLDRADYGYTF. Recombination joined TRBV7-9 with TRBJ1-2, and 8 junction bases match TRBD1. Trimming removed 3 bases from V and 3 bases from J; the gene matches leave 3 bases unexplained. According to the germline V gene (reference sequence), CDR1 reads SEHNR and CDR2 reads FQNEAQ. The CDR3 goes from the cysteine to the phenylalanine over 14 residues. The kept DNA is CDR3 alone, 42 bases in frame from the first base.